This entry lists 13 T cell receptor beta chains sequenced from one sample in a study of shared clonotypes between healthy human individuals. Sequencing was performed with immunoSEQ multiplex PCR; in TCRdb, only in-frame clones are kept and a portion is missing. The table records 2 million to 3 million clones, 93% of them present only once. Sequenced input: naive CD4+ T cells from PBMCs. Regarding subset: CD45RA+ positively selected. These TCRs come from a man younger than 35 in good health. Some clones in this sample may be carry-over from other donors' samples.

The chain uses TRBV5-1 and TRBJ1-2, with D tentatively TRBD1 (5 bases). The CDR3 loop spans 18 amino acids. Trimming removed 0 bases at V and 0 bases at J, with 18 bases between. The germline V gene encodes CDR1 SGHRS and CDR2 YFSETQ. In nucleotides, the CDR3 is TGCGCCAGCAGCTTGGGGGACGCGGGCCGGCGGCCTAACTATGGCTACACCTTC. Translated: CASSLGDAGRRPNYGYTF.

This sequence joins TRBV28 and TRBJ1-1; D not resolved. Germline CDR1 and CDR2: MDHEN and SYDVKM. The CDR3 is 14 residues long. Trimming shortened V by 6 bases and J by 4 bases, and 15 bases separated the two germline ends. CDR3: CASSSVGVATEAFF. The CDR3 coding sequence is TGTGCCAGCAGCTCAGTCGGGGTCGCCACTGAAGCTTTCTTT.

J is TRBJ2-5 and V is TRBV28; TRBD1 is a possible D gene (6 bases). Trimming pared 6 bases from V and 3 bases from J, leaving 11 bases between. The CDR3 totals 13 residues. The germline V gene has CDR1 MDHEN and CDR2 SYDVKM. CDR3 protein: CASRLPGEETQYF. DNA for the CDR3: TGTGCCAGCAGACTCCCAGGGGAAGAGACCCAGTACTTC.

This chain joins TRBV28 and TRBJ1-1; 9 bases align to TRBD1. V lost 7 bases, J lost 3 bases, and 9 bases stayed unmatched. Germline V gene sequence: CDR1 MDHEN, CDR2 SYDVKM. This CDR3 contains 15 residues. In nucleotides, the CDR3 is TGTGCCAGCACCCCGACCGGGACAGGGTACACTGAAGCTTTCTTT. Translating it yields CASTPTGTGYTEAFF.

This chain links TRBV6-5 with TRBJ2-2; no firm D call. Germline V gives CDR1 MNHEY, CDR2 SVGAGI. Between the trimmed V and J ends, which lost 6 bases and 3 bases, there was a span of 5 bases. This CDR3 has 12 amino acids. The CDR3 DNA reads TGTGCCAGCAGAAGTTACACCGGGGAGCTGTTTTTT. Its protein is CASRSYTGELFF.

The chain combines TRBV7-2 with TRBJ2-5, with a possible D match to TRBD2 (5 bases). This CDR3 region has 15 residues. The germline gives CDR1 SGHTA, CDR2 FQGNSA. V was pared by 1 base and J by 5 bases, with 14 bases between. This CDR3 is CASSLGASLRETQYF. CDR3 nucleotides: TGTGCCAGCAGCTTAGGGGCTAGCCTCCGGGAGACCCAGTACTTC. Based on the CDR3 plus reference TRBV7-2 and TRBJ2-5, the full variable domain is GAGVSQSPSNKVTEKGKDVELRCDPISGHTALYWYRQSLGQGLEFLIYFQGNSAPDKSGLPSDRFSAERTGGSVSTLTIQRTQQEDSAVYLCASSLGASLRETQYFGPGTRLLVL.

As regards this clone: Other DNA variants within this sample encode the same CDR3. This chain joins TRBV7-2 and TRBJ2-2, with 9 nucleotides matching TRBD2. From germline, CDR1 is SGHTA and CDR2 FQGNSA. The ends lost 6 bases at V and 0 bases at J; junction bases unmatched: 2. This CDR3 spans 15 amino acids. CDR3 coding DNA: TGTGCCAGCAGAGTAGCGGGGGCGAACACCGGGGAGCTGTTTTTT. Its translation: CASRVAGANTGELFF.

This chain uses TRBV4-1 with TRBJ2-7, with D uncertain. V dropped 3 bases and J dropped 7 bases, with 10 bases sitting between them. This CDR3 has 12 amino acids. The germline V gene has CDR1 MGHRA and CDR2 YSYEKL. The CDR3 region is CASSHPFGEQYF. The CDR3 region has the DNA TGCGCCAGCAGCCACCCATTTGGGGAGCAGTACTTC.

V usage is TRBV28 and J usage is TRBJ2-7; 10 bases map to TRBD1. Germline CDR1 and CDR2: MDHEN and SYDVKM. The CDR3 contains 13 residues. V gave up 3 bases and J gave up 9 bases; unmatched junction bases: 5. The CDR3 reads CASSLGQGYRQYF. CDR3 in DNA: TGTGCCAGCAGTTTGGGACAGGGGTACAGGCAGTACTTC.

The rearrangement uses TRBV10-3 and TRBJ2-3; 7 positions match TRBD2. There are 15 residues in the CDR3. V shed 4 bases, J shed 0 bases, and the junction held 4 bases outside the gene matches. Germline V CDR1 and CDR2: ENHRY, SYGVKD. The CDR3 loop is CAISAGRASTDTQYF. The CDR3 DNA is TGTGCCATCAGTGCGGGGAGGGCTAGCACAGATACGCAGTATTTT.

V gene TRBV7-8 combines with J gene TRBJ2-5; 8 bases align to TRBD1. The germline CDR1 and CDR2 sequences are SGHVS and FQNEAQ. CDR3 size: 14 residues. V gave up 5 bases and J gave up 4 bases; unmatched junction bases: 6. The CDR3 DNA is TGTGCCAGCAGCATTGGACAGGGACGAGAGACCCAGTACTTC. Translating gives CASSIGQGRETQYF.

This clone was recorded only once. J is TRBJ2-3 and V is TRBV7-3; 7 bases match TRBD2. Germline values: CDR1 SGHTA, CDR2 FQGTGA. V shed 2 bases and J 0 bases; nucleotides not matched to a gene: 2. This CDR3 comprises 15 residues. The CDR3: CASSLQRGSTDTQYF. DNA of the CDR3: TGTGCCAGCAGCTTACAGCGGGGCAGCACAGATACGCAGTATTTT.

The V and J genes are TRBV29-1 and TRBJ1-1; TRBD1 might be the D (5 bases). The germline V gene encodes CDR1 SQVTM and CDR2 ANQGSEA. V was pared by 7 bases and J by 5 bases, with 17 bases between. The CDR3 is 13 amino acids. The CDR3 DNA reads as TGCAGCGGAACTGGGGGGGATGGAACTGAAGCTTTCTTT. This sequence encodes CSGTGGDGTEAFF.